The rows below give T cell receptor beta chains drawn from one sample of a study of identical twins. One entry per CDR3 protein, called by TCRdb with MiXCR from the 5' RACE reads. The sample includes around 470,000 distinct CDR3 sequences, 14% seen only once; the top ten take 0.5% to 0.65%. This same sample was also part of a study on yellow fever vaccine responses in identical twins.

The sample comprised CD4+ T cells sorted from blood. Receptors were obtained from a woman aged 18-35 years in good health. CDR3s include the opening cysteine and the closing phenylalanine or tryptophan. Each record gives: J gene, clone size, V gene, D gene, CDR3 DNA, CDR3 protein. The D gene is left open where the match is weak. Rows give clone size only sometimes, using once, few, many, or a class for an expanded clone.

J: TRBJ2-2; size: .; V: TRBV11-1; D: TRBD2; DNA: TGTGCCAGCAGTACCCGTCGGCTAGCGGGGGGGGACACCGGGGAGCTGTTTTTT; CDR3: CASSTRRLAGGDTGELFF
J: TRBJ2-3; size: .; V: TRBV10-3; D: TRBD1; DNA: TGTGCCATCAGACAAACAGGGGGCGACGCAGATACGCAGTATTTT; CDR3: CAIRQTGGDADTQYF
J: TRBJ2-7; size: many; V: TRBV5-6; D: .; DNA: TGTGCCAGCACCGTGGGGGGCACCTACGAGCAGTACTTC; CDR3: CASTVGGTYEQYF
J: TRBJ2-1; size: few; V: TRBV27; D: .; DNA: TGTGCCAAGAACAGGGACAATGAGCAGTTCTTC; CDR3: CAKNRDNEQFF
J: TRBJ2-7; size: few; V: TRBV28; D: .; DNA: TGTGCCAGCAGTTTGGCGGGGGCCACCCCCTCCTACGAGCAGTACTTC; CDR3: CASSLAGATPSYEQYF
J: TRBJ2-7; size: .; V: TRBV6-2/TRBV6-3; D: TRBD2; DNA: TGTGCCAGCAGTTACGGCGGACTAGCGGGAGGTGACGAGCAGTACTTC; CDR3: CASSYGGLAGGDEQYF
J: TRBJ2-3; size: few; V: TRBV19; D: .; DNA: TGTGCCAGTAGCCCTTCTTCAGGGTCAGATACGCAGTATTTT; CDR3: CASSPSSGSDTQYF
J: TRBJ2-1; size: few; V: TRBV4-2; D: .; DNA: TGTGCCAGCAGCGAGCGGACAAACAATGAGCAGTTCTTC; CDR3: CASSERTNNEQFF
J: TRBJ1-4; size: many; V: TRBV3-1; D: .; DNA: TGTGCCAGCAGCCCCGGACCCGGCGATGAAAAACTGTTTTTT; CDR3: CASSPGPGDEKLFF
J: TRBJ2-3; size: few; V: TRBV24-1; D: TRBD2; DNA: TGTGCCACCAGTGATCGAGCGGGAGGGCCGATGGATACGCAGTATTTT; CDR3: CATSDRAGGPMDTQYF
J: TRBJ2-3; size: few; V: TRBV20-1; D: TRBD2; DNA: TGCAGTGTCCAAAGACTAGCCACAGATACGCAGTATTTT; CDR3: CSVQRLATDTQYF
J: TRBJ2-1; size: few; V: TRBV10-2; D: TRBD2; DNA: TGCGCCAGCAGTGAGTACGGCCCCTTTAGTCTAGCGGGAGGCCTCCATGAGCAGTTCTTC; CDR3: CASSEYGPFSLAGGLHEQFF
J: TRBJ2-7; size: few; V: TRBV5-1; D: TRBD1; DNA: TGCGCCAGCAGCACACACGGGACAGGGGGTGTTCGGCAGTACTTC; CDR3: CASSTHGTGGVRQYF
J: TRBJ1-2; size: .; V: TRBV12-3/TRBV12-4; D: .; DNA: TGTGCCAGCAGTAACCGCCCCAGTGAGATTTCTGGCTACACCTTC; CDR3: CASSNRPSEISGYTF
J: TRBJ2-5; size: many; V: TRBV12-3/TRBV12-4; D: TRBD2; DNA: TGTGCCAGCAGTTTGGTCCTAGCGGGGGACCTCCAAGAGACCCAGTACTTC; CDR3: CASSLVLAGDLQETQYF
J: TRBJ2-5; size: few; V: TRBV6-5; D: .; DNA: TGTGCCAGCAGTTACCCCGACAGACTGCCAGAGACCCAGTACTTC; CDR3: CASSYPDRLPETQYF
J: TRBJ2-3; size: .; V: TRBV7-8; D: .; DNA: TGTGCCAGCAGCGGGGGGTTCTCCACAGATACGCAGTATTTT; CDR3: CASSGGFSTDTQYF
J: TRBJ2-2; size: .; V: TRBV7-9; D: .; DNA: TGTGCCAGCGGTGGAGGGGCCCTAACCGGGGAGCTGTTTTTT; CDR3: CASGGGALTGELFF
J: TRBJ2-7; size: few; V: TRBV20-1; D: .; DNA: TGCAGTGCTAGAGATATTTGGACATCTTCCTACGAGCAGTACTTC; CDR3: CSARDIWTSSYEQYF
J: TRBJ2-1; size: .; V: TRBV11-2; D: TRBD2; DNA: TGTGCCAGCATTCGGACTAGCGGGGCCAATGAGCAGTTCTTC; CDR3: CASIRTSGANEQFF
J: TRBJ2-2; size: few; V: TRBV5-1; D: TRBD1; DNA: TGCGCCAGCAGCTCGACAGGGGGCTCCGGGGAGCTGTTTTTT; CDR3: CASSSTGGSGELFF
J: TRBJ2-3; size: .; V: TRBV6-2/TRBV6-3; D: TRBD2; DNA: TGTGCCAGCAGTTACTCCGGGACTAGCGGGATAGCAACAGATACGCAGTATTTT; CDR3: CASSYSGTSGIATDTQYF
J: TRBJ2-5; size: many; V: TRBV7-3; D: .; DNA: TGTGCCAGCAGCTTTTCCCCGCTGGAGACCCAGTACTTC; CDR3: CASSFSPLETQYF
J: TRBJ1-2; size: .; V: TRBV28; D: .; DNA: TGTGCCAGCAGTCCGCTCTCCTCATTTAACTATGGCTACACCTTC; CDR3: CASSPLSSFNYGYTF
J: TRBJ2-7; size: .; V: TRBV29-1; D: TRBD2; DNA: TGCAGTGTTCGGGAGGGGCCCTACGAGCAGTACTTC; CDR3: CSVREGPYEQYF
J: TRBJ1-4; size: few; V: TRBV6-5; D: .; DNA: TGTGCCAGCAGTTACGGGCAGCCTACCGAAAAACTGTTTTTT; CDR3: CASSYGQPTEKLFF
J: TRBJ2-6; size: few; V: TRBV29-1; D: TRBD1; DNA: TGCAGCGTTGCTGGGACAGGGGTTTTATCTGGGGCCAACGTCCTGACTTTC; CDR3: CSVAGTGVLSGANVLTF
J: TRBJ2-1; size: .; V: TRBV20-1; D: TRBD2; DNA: TGCAGTGCCACCCGACGGGGGGCCTACAATGAGCAGTTCTTC; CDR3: CSATRRGAYNEQFF
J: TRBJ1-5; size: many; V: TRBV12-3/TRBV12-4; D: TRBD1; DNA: TGTGCCAGCAGTAGGACAGGGGGGAGCAATCAGCCCCAGCATTTT; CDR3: CASSRTGGSNQPQHF
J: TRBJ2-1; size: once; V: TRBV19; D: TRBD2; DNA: TGTGCCAGTAGTATAATATGGCTAGCGGGGGTTTTAGGACACAATGAGCAGTTCTTC; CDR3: CASSIIWLAGVLGHNEQFF
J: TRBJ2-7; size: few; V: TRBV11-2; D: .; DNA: TGTGCCAGCAGCTCCCGGGACGGAACCTACGAGCAGTACTTC; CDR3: CASSSRDGTYEQYF
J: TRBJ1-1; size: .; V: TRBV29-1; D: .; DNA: TGCAGCGTAGTGCACAGGGTGGGGTTCCCTGAAGCTTTCTTT; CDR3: CSVVHRVGFPEAFF
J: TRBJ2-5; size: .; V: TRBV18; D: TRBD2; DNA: TGTGCCAGCTCACCACTAGCGGGGAACCCAGAAGAGACCCAGTACTTC; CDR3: CASSPLAGNPEETQYF
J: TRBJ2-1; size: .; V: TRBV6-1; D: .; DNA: TGTGCCAGCAGTGCCGTAGGGGACAAGCAGTTCTTC; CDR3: CASSAVGDKQFF
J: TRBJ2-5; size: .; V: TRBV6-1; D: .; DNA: TGTGCCAGCAGTCGGGATCTGGGGGAAGAGACCCAGTACTTC; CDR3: CASSRDLGEETQYF
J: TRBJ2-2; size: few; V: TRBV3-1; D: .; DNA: TGTGCCAGCAGGGTGACAGGGAACACCGGGGAGCTGTTTTTT; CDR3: CASRVTGNTGELFF
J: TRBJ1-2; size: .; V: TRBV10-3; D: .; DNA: TGTGCCATCAGTGAAGAGTATGGCTACACCTTC; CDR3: CAISEEYGYTF
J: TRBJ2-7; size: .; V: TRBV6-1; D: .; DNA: TGTGCCAGCAGGCAGGGTGCCGTGGACGAGCAGTACTTC; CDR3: CASRQGAVDEQYF
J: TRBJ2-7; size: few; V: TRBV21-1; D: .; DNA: TGTGCCAGCAGCAAAAGGTCCTCGATTTCGGAAGGGACGAGACACCCCTACGAGCAGTACTTC; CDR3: CASSKRSSISEGTRHPYEQYF
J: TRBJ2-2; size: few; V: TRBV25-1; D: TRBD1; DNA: TGTGCCAGCAGTGAGTCTGGGGGACAGGAAGCCACCGGGGAGCTGTTTTTT; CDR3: CASSESGGQEATGELFF
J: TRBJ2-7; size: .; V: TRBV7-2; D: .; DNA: TGTGCCAGCATACTAGGGCCGGGGCGTGAGCAGTACTTC; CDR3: CASILGPGREQYF
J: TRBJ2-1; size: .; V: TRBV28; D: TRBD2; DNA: TGTGCCAGCCCCCCACTTCTTCCTAGCGGGGGCACCTCCTACAATGAGCAGTTCTTC; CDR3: CASPPLLPSGGTSYNEQFF